This T cell receptor beta chain was observed in a study of cytomegalovirus exposure and HLA in healthy donors. The CDR3 has 17 residues. The germline CDR1 and CDR2 sequences are SGDLS and YYNGEE. The ends were cut back, 4 bases at V and 1 base at J, with 18 bases in the middle. Regarding this clone: Its antigen is not known.

Whole-study findings and limits: A few CMV-associated chains proved CMV antigen-specific in vitro. In a later analysis, the majority of CMV-associated beta chains seemingly showed HLA restriction.

Both 60 Vbeta primers and 13 Jbeta primers went into the PCR. Authors' data handling: Later analysis identified around 85 million unique TCR beta chains, about 11 million shared. This table comes from immunoSEQ multiplex PCR, and its TCRdb copy is limited to in-frame clones, with some not included. V, J and clone size reflect that table, while D and trimming were determined from the DNA. Of 180,000 or so clones listed, 75% are singletons. The J gene is TRBJ2-1, the V gene TRBV9; D may be TRBD2 (5 bases). The receptor was isolated from a middle-aged woman in good health and CMV-seropositive. The sequenced sample was PBMCs. The CDR3 loop reads CASSTHARRGSYNEQFF. As DNA, the CDR3 is TGTGCCAGCAGCACACATGCCAGACGGGGTTCCTACAATGAGCAGTTCTTC. The entire variable domain, with the rest obtained from reference TRBV9 and TRBJ2-1, is as follows: DSGVTQTPKHLITATGQRVTLRCSPRSGDLSVYWYQQSLDQGLQFLIQYYNGEERAKGNILERFSAQQFPDLHSELNLSSLELGDSALYFCASSTHARRGSYNEQFFGPGTRLTVL.